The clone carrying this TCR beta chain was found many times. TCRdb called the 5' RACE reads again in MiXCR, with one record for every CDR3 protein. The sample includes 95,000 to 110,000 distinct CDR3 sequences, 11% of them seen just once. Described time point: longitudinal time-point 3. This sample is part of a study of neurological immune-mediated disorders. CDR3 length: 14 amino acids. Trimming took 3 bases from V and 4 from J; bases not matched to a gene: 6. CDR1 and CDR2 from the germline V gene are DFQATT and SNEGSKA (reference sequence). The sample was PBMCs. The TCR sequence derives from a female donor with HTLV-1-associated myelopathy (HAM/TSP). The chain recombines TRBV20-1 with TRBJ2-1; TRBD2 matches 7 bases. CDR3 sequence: CSARIRGEYNEQFF. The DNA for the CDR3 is TGCAGTGCTAGGATTCGGGGGGAATACAATGAGCAGTTCTTC.